This entry lists 21 T cell receptor beta chains sequenced from one sample in a study of T cell changes during pregnancy in multiple sclerosis. Assay: immunoSEQ multiplex PCR; the TCRdb copy retains only in-frame clones and omits some. The table includes under 65,000 clones, around 92% detected once. Material: CD4+ T cells from peripheral blood mononuclear cells, obtained after pregnancy. The receptor source for this set is a female donor with multiple sclerosis, enrolled in a pregnancy study.

This clone is a singleton in its sample. V and J are TRBV5-1 and TRBJ2-3; TRBD1 aligns across 9 bases. Germline V gene data show CDR1 as SGHRS and CDR2 as YFSETQ. This CDR3 contains 16 residues. V trimming: 6 bases; J trimming: 4 bases; junction bases outside the gene matches: 12. CDR3 coding DNA: TGCGCCAGCAACCACGCGGCACAGGGGGCAGCAGATACGCAGTATTTT. Translated: CASNHAAQGAADTQYF.

The chain employs TRBV7-2 and TRBJ2-5; tentative D call: TRBD1 (7 bases). CDR3 length: 17 residues. Per the germline V gene, CDR1 is SGHTA and CDR2 is FQGNSA. Trimming shortened V by 7 bases and J by 1 base, and 22 bases separated the two germline ends. The CDR3 region is CASTQGGRKGAQETQYF. CDR3 bases: TGTGCCAGCACCCAAGGAGGGAGGAAGGGGGCCCAAGAGACCCAGTACTTC.

The chain has TRBV5-1 and TRBJ2-1, with 14 bases matching TRBD2. V trimming: 2 bases; J trimming: 8 bases; junction bases outside the gene matches: 6. Looked up from germline, CDR1 is SGHRS and CDR2 is YFSETQ. CDR3 length: 16 amino acids. The CDR3 is CASSFRTSGGRDEQFF. CDR3 in DNA: TGCGCCAGCAGCTTTCGGACTAGCGGGGGGAGGGATGAGCAGTTCTTC.

The chain links TRBV9 to TRBJ2-1; 9 bases fit TRBD2. The CDR3 extends over 16 amino acids. Looked up from germline, CDR1 is SGDLS and CDR2 is YYNGEE. V shed 5 bases and J 0 bases; nucleotides not matched to a gene: 6. CDR3 sequence: CASSALAGSSYNEQFF. The CDR3 DNA reads TGTGCCAGCAGTGCCCTAGCGGGGAGCTCCTACAATGAGCAGTTCTTC.

The V and J genes are TRBV9 and TRBJ1-1; TRBD1 matches at 7 bases. Germline loops: CDR1 SGDLS, CDR2 YYNGEE. Trimming at V came to 3 bases and at J to 3 bases, leaving 5 bases not matched to a gene. CDR3 length: 14 residues. CDR3 residues: CASSARGLDTEAFF. The CDR3 DNA is TGTGCCAGCAGCGCAAGGGGGCTTGACACTGAAGCTTTCTTT.

The chain recombines TRBV9 with TRBJ2-2, with 9 bases matching TRBD2. The J segment lost 6 bases and the V segment lost 1 base, leaving 7 bases of the junction unmatched. Germline CDR1 reads SGDLS; CDR2 reads YYNGEE. The CDR3 is made up of 16 amino acids. The CDR3 bases are TGTGCCAGCAGCGTATTCCCTAGCGGGATCTCCGGGGAGCTGTTTTTT. Translation: CASSVFPSGISGELFF.

The CDR3 nucleotides read TGTGCCAGCAGCCAAGATAGGTCCGGTACAGGATCACCCCTCCACTTT. Its protein is CASSQDRSGTGSPLHF. The V call is TRBV4-2, the J call TRBJ1-6, with D possibly being TRBD1 (5 bases). The germline CDR1 and CDR2 sequences are LGHNA and YNFKEQ. Trimming stripped 0 bases from V and 10 bases from J, with 16 bases between. This CDR3 has 16 residues.

This chain uses TRBV5-6 with TRBJ1-5; D gene uncertain. Germline values: CDR1 SGHDT, CDR2 YYEEEE. Trimming took off 0 bases at V and 0 bases at J, with 13 bases between the two ends. The CDR3 sequence is 17 residues long. For the CDR3, the DNA is TGTGCCAGCAGCTTGGGCCCGACTTCTTATAGCAATCAGCCCCAGCATTTT. This encodes CASSLGPTSYSNQPQHF. Complete variable domain (other parts from reference TRBV5-6 and TRBJ1-5): DAGVTQSPTHLIKTRGQQVTLRCSPKSGHDTVSWYQQALGQGPQFIFQYYEEEERQRGNFPDRFSGHQFPNYSSELNVNALLLGDSALYLCASSLGPTSYSNQPQHFGDGTRLSIL.

J is TRBJ1-2 and V is TRBV18; TRBD1 might be the D (6 bases). CDR3 length: 15 amino acids. Germline V gene sequence: CDR1 KGHSH, CDR2 LQKENI. Between the trimmed V and J ends, which lost 4 bases and 7 bases, there was a span of 19 bases. The DNA for the CDR3 is TGTGCCAGCTCACTAGGTTTCTTGGGGGCGAGTGGCTACACCTTC. Its protein product is CASSLGFLGASGYTF.

V usage is TRBV4-2 and J usage is TRBJ2-5; 9 bases fit TRBD1. V shed 0 bases, J shed 2 bases, and the junction held 10 bases outside the gene matches. The length of the CDR3 is 18 residues. Germline V gene sequence: CDR1 LGHNA, CDR2 YNFKEQ. CDR3 DNA sequence: TGTGCCAGCAGCCAAGATCGCCGTCCCGGGACAGGGCAAGAGACCCAGTACTTC. This translates into CASSQDRRPGTGQETQYF.

The chain uses TRBV7-9 and TRBJ1-6; 11 bases map to TRBD1. CDR1 SEHNR and CDR2 FQNEAQ come from the germline V gene (reference sequence). The CDR3 contains 15 residues. V was pared by 2 bases and J by 8 bases, with 2 bases of the junction left unmatched. CDR3 nucleotide sequence: TGTGCCAGCAGCTTAAAGGGACAGGGGGATTCACCCCTCCACTTT. Its translation is CASSLKGQGDSPLHF.

This clone was observed a single time. The chain joins TRBV29-1 to TRBJ2-1, with D perhaps TRBD2 (5 bases). The CDR3 consists of 13 residues. Germline V CDR1 and CDR2: SQVTM, ANQGSEA. Here the CDR3 reads CTSGEISYNEQFF. CDR3 bases: TGCACGTCCGGGGAGATCTCCTACAATGAGCAGTTCTTC.

The genes are TRBV18 and TRBJ2-7, with TRBD2 identical over 9 bases. CDR1 is KGHSH, CDR2 LQKENI, per germline. Trimming cost V 6 bases and J 7 bases; bases outside gene matches: 13. This CDR3 comprises 15 residues. The CDR3 protein is CASSPMGLAGSEQYF. The CDR3 DNA is TGTGCCAGCTCGCCGATGGGACTAGCAGGGAGTGAGCAGTACTTC. Using reference TRBV18 and TRBJ2-7 for the parts outside the CDR3, the full variable domain is NAGVMQNPRHLVRRRGQEARLRCSPMKGHSHVYWYRQLPEEGLKFMVYLQKENIIDESGMPKERFSAEFPKEGPSILRIQQVVRGDSAAYFCASSPMGLAGSEQYFGPGTRLTVT.

This clone was recorded only once. The genes are TRBV6-1 and TRBJ1-3; D unclear. The germline V gene has CDR1 MNHNS and CDR2 SASEGT. CDR3 size: 15 residues. V was shortened by 4 bases and J by 1 base, with 11 bases between the two germline ends. This chain's CDR3 is CASSAAPGSGNTIYF. The DNA of the CDR3 is TGTGCCAGCAGTGCCGCCCCCGGGTCTGGAAACACCATATATTTT.

This clone was detected only a few times. This chain links TRBV11-3 with TRBJ2-7; TRBD1 matches at 7 bases. J gave up 2 bases and V 5 bases, and 6 bases lay outside the gene matches. The germline V gene encodes CDR1 SGHNT and CDR2 YENEEA. The CDR3 is made up of 14 amino acids. Written as DNA, the CDR3 is TGTGCCAGCAGCCCCTGGGACAGACCCTACGAGCAGTACTTC. Protein sequence: CASSPWDRPYEQYF.

The chain joins TRBV11-3 to TRBJ2-7, with 7 bases lining up with TRBD2. Germline V gene data show CDR1 as SGHNT and CDR2 as YENEEA. V lost 3 bases, J lost 6 bases, and 14 bases stayed unmatched. The CDR3 is made up of 16 amino acids. The CDR3 sequence: CASSLYFSGVKSEQYF. CDR3 bases: TGTGCCAGCAGCTTGTATTTCAGCGGGGTAAAATCCGAGCAGTACTTC.

For this clone: One end of the junction does not line up with germline, which may come from a read error. The chain employs TRBV9 and TRBJ2-3; TRBD2 aligns across 10 bases. The CDR3 is 13 amino acids. Germline V gene sequence: CDR1 SGDLS, CDR2 YYNGEE. The CDR3 spells CASSGREAGGPDF. CDR3 nucleotide sequence: TGTGCCAGCAGCGGCCGGGAAGCGGGGGGGCCGGATTTT.

V and J are TRBV9 and TRBJ2-7; possible D gene TRBD2, 6 bases. Germline assignment: CDR1 SGDLS and CDR2 YYNGEE. Trimming took off 4 bases at V and 1 base at J, with 15 bases between the two ends. This CDR3 is built from 15 residues. The CDR3 here is CASSPGAQGSYEQYF. CDR3 DNA sequence: TGTGCCAGCAGCCCGGGAGCGCAGGGTTCCTACGAGCAGTACTTC.

The rearrangement links TRBV1 to TRBJ1-4; the table gives TRBD1 as D, unverified against the DNA. TRBV1 is listed as a pseudogene. The CDR3 has 15 residues. The CDR3 DNA reads TGCACCAGCAGCTCTACCGGGACAGGGACAGAAAAACTGTTTTTT. Translation: CTSSSTGTGTEKLFF.

CDR3 nucleotide sequence: TGTGCCAGCAGCGTAGGGGGTGACAGGGGGTATGGCTACACCTTC. This translates into CASSVGGDRGYGYTF. The chain couples TRBV9 to TRBJ1-2; 9 nucleotides line up with TRBD1. With V trimmed by 0 bases and J by 5 bases, 5 bases remained unmatched. The CDR3 has 15 amino acids. Germline V gene sequence: CDR1 SGDLS, CDR2 YYNGEE.

The V call is TRBV25-1, the J call TRBJ1-2; D not certain. The germline V gene encodes CDR1 MGHDK and CDR2 SYGVNS. This CDR3 has 14 residues. Trimming pared 6 bases from V and 0 bases from J, leaving 11 bases between. The CDR3 DNA is TGTGCCAGCAGGGCGGATATCGCTAACTATGGCTACACCTTC. Its protein is CASRADIANYGYTF.